Presented here are 17 T cell receptor beta chains from one specimen sequenced in a study of blood T cell repertoires in COVID-19. Here immunoSEQ multiplex PCR was the method, and the copy in TCRdb shows in-frame clones only, minus some. Found here are more than 100,000 clones, over 70% of them singletons; the top ten hold under 3%. The sample consisted of peripheral blood. Receptors were obtained from a man aged 45 to 65 with active COVID-19.

J is TRBJ1-6 and V is TRBV6-5, with D perhaps matching TRBD1 (6 bases). Trimming left V 7 bases short and J 10 bases short, with 17 bases between. From germline, CDR1 is MNHEY and CDR2 SVGAGI. The CDR3 has 14 residues. CDR3 sequence reads: CASNDQGLGSPLHF. Here the CDR3 DNA reads TGTGCCAGCAACGATCAGGGGCTCGGATCACCCCTCCACTTT.

A few counts support this clone. The chain is built from TRBV7-9 and TRBJ2-2; 9 bases match TRBD1. Germline trimming cut 1 base from V and 6 bases from J; bases unmatched to any gene: 9. CDR3 length: 17 residues. Germline V gene data show CDR1 as SEHNR and CDR2 as FQNEAQ (reference sequence). CDR3 nucleotides: TGTGCCAGCAGCTTAGAAACAGGGACAGGGCGGTCCGGGGAGCTGTTTTTT. It codes for CASSLETGTGRSGELFF.

The V gene is TRBV19, the J gene TRBJ1-3; D ambiguous. Germline assignment: CDR1 LNHDA and CDR2 SQIVND (reference sequence). The CDR3 is 14 amino acids. V shed 5 bases and J shed 0 bases, with 8 bases lying between them. CDR3 region: CASSGRNSGNTIYF. CDR3 bases: TGTGCCAGTAGTGGCAGGAACTCTGGAAACACCATATATTTT.

This rearrangement joins TRBV6-5 to TRBJ1-3, with a possible D match to TRBD1 (5 bases). The CDR3 totals 14 residues. The germline V gene has CDR1 MNHEY and CDR2 SVGAGI. Trimming cost V 6 bases and J 4 bases, with 13 bases left between them. Here the CDR3 DNA reads TGTGCCAGCAGGTTGACAGTAGGAGGAAACACCATATATTTT. As protein: CASRLTVGGNTIYF.

V and J are TRBV4-3 and TRBJ2-1; D may be TRBD2 (5 bases). CDR3 length: 15 residues. The V gene lost 5 bases and the J gene lost 4 bases, with 15 bases spanning the gap. Germline assignment: CDR1 LGHNA and CDR2 YSLEER. The CDR3 sequence: CASSGSGRTYNEQFF. CDR3 in DNA: TGCGCCAGCAGCGGGTCGGGGAGAACTTACAATGAGCAGTTCTTC.

This rearrangement joins TRBV2 to TRBJ1-2; D unclear. V was pared by 4 bases and J by 2 bases, with 8 bases between. CDR1 is SNHLY, CDR2 FYNNEI, per germline. This CDR3 is built from 13 residues. DNA for the CDR3: TGTGCCAGCAGTGTAGCAGAGAACTATGGCTACACCTTC. Protein: CASSVAENYGYTF.

J is TRBJ2-2 and V is TRBV2, with D possibly being TRBD2 (5 bases). Germline V gene data show CDR1 as SNHLY and CDR2 as FYNNEI. With 5 bases removed from V and 3 bases from J, the gap between germline ends came to 7 bases. The length of the CDR3 is 13 residues. CDR3 DNA: TGTGCCAGCAGTACAGCGGACACCGGGGAGCTGTTTTTT. Translating gives CASSTADTGELFF.

This sequence joins TRBV6-1 and TRBJ2-3; D call uncertain. V was pared by 1 base and J by 12 bases, with 8 bases between. Germline lookup yields CDR1 MNHNS and CDR2 SASEGT. This CDR3 is 11 amino acids long. The CDR3 is CASSEDVTQYF. The CDR3 DNA sequence: TGTGCCAGCAGTGAAGACGTTACTCAGTATTTT.

There are many counts of this clone. The CDR3 is CASTGTSGGYNEQFF. The CDR3, as DNA: TGTGCCAGCACCGGGACTAGCGGGGGGTACAATGAGCAGTTCTTC. V gene TRBV6-5 combines with J gene TRBJ2-1; 15 bases align to TRBD2. The trim removed 7 bases at V and 4 bases at J, leaving 2 bases unmatched. CDR1 is MNHEY, CDR2 SVGAGI, per germline. The CDR3 is 15 amino acids.

The chain uses TRBV7-2 and TRBJ2-1, with 8 bases lining up with TRBD2. Germline CDR1 SGHTA, CDR2 FQGNSA. The ends lost 8 bases at V and 1 base at J; junction bases unmatched: 7. The CDR3 has 15 residues. For the CDR3, the DNA is TGTGCCAGCCCCGGGAGGGGAGGGTCCTACAATGAGCAGTTCTTC. It specifies CASPGRGGSYNEQFF.

A few counts support this clone. The chain links TRBV6-6 to TRBJ1-1, with a possible D match to TRBD1 (5 bases). Germline V gene lookup returns CDR1 MNHNY and CDR2 SVGAGI (reference sequence). Deletions cut 8 bases from V and 1 base from J, with 11 bases between. The CDR3 sequence is 13 residues long. As DNA, the CDR3 is TGTGCCAGCCCTGGGGCAAGGAACACTGAAGCTTTCTTT. This gives the protein CASPGARNTEAFF.

The chain uses TRBV12-3 or TRBV12-4 and TRBJ1-6, with no clear D. V was trimmed by 4 bases and J by 4 bases, leaving 2 bases between them. The CDR3 runs 12 residues. The CDR3 bases are TGTGCCAGCAGTTCTTATAATTCACCCCTCCACTTT. Amino acids: CASSSYNSPLHF.

The rearrangement uses TRBV21-1 and TRBJ1-2; the tabulated D call, TRBD1, remains unverified against the DNA. TRBV21-1 is assigned pseudogene status. The CDR3 totals 14 residues. DNA of the CDR3: TGTGCCAGCAGCAAAGGGGATAGGGGTGAAGGCTACACCTTC. Amino acids: CASSKGDRGEGYTF.

A note on this clone: Relative to the germline gene, one junction end is altered; a read error may explain this. In DNA, the CDR3 is TGTGCCAGCAGGTTAGCGGGGGGGCCGTTCAATGAGCAGTTCTTC. This encodes CASRLAGGPFNEQFF. The chain has TRBV7-2 and TRBJ2-1, with TRBD2 matching over 11 bases. The CDR3 is 15 amino acids. CDR1 is SGHTA, CDR2 FQGNSA, per germline.

V gene TRBV6-5 combines with J gene TRBJ1-5, with D perhaps TRBD1 (5 bases). The CDR3 extends over 15 amino acids. V gave up 6 bases and J gave up 2 bases, with 14 bases separating them. Germline lookup yields CDR1 MNHEY and CDR2 SVGAGI. Written as DNA, the CDR3 is TGTGCCAGCAGCACCGGGAGGGGCGGCAATCAGCCCCAGCATTTT. Protein product: CASSTGRGGNQPQHF.

This sequence joins TRBV6-2 or TRBV6-3 and TRBJ1-5; no clear D. Germline CDR1 MNHEY, CDR2 SVGEGT. The CDR3 covers 15 residues. Trimming took 2 bases from V and 0 from J, leaving 8 bases between them. The CDR3 sequence: CASSYGRYSNQPQHF. In DNA form, the CDR3 reads TGTGCCAGCAGTTACGGCAGGTATAGCAATCAGCCCCAGCATTTT.

The CDR3 loop is CASSHPLKRVINYGYTF. CDR3 bases: TGCGCCAGCAGCCACCCCTTGAAGCGTGTGATTAACTATGGCTACACCTTC. The J gene is TRBJ1-2, the V gene TRBV4-1, with D uncertain. The germline V gene has CDR1 MGHRA and CDR2 YSYEKL. The CDR3 has 17 residues. Trimming removed 3 bases at V and 1 base at J, with 18 bases between.